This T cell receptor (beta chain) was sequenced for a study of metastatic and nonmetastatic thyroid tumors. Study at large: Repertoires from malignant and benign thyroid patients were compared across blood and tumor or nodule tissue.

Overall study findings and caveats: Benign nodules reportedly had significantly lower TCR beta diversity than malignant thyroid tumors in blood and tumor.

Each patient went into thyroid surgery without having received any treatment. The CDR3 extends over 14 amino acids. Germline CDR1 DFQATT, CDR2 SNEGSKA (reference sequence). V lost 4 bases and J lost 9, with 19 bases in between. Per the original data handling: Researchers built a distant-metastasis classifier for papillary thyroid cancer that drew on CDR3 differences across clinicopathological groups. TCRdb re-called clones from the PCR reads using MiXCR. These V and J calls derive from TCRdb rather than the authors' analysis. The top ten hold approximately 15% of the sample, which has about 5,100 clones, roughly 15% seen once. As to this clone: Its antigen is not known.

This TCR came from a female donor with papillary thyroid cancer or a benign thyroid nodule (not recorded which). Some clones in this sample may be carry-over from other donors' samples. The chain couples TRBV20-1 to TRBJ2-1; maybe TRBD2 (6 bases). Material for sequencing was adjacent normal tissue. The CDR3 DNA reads TGCAGTGCTACACTACTAGCTGCCGAGTCTGAGCAGTTCTTC. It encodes CSATLLAAESEQFF.